A single sample gave rise to the 10 T cell receptor beta chains below, sequenced in a study of CD8 T cells in Susac syndrome. The RNA input was roughly 0.45 to 1 ug, and it was reverse transcribed with random hexamers. In TCRdb, the immunoSEQ multiplex PCR reads were re-called with MiXCR into one record per CDR3 protein. The data show about 150,000 distinct CDR3 sequences, roughly 95% seen once. Sequencing used CD4+ T cells from PBMCs. The receptors come from a human donor with Susac syndrome.

The J gene is TRBJ1-2, the V gene TRBV5-4; 7 bases match TRBD1. The CDR3 extends over 12 amino acids. V was clipped by 6 bases and J by 6 bases; unmatched bases: 5. Germline-derived CDR1 and CDR2 are SGHNT and YYREEE (reference sequence). CDR3: CASTIDRDGYTF. CDR3 coding DNA: TGTGCCAGCACAATAGACAGGGATGGCTACACCTTC.

The chain recombines TRBV6-1 with TRBJ2-7; D remains ambiguous. In germline, CDR1 is MNHNS, CDR2 SASEGT. V dropped 1 base and J dropped 4 bases, with 11 bases sitting between them. The CDR3 covers 14 residues. The CDR3 loop reads CASSEGGTDYEQYF. The DNA for the CDR3 is TGTGCCAGCAGTGAAGGCGGCACGGATTACGAGCAGTACTTC.

The V and J genes are TRBV15 and TRBJ1-5; 7 nucleotides line up with TRBD1. Per the germline V gene, CDR1 is LNHNV and CDR2 is YYDKDF (reference sequence). Trimming cost V 8 bases and J 3 bases; bases outside gene matches: 10. The length of the CDR3 is 15 residues. The CDR3 bases are TGTGCCACCGGGACAGCTTTAGGGAACAATCAGCCCCAGCATTTT. It is translated as CATGTALGNNQPQHF.

CDR3 amino acids: CASSKQSSGANVLTF. CDR3 DNA sequence: TGTGCCAGCAGCAAACAAAGCTCTGGGGCCAACGTCCTGACTTTC. The V and J genes are TRBV11-3 and TRBJ2-6; D not resolved. This CDR3 contains 15 residues. Per germline, CDR1 SGHNT and CDR2 YENEEA. The V end was cut by 5 bases, the J end by 0 bases, with 8 bases between.

The chain carries TRBV15 and TRBJ2-7; tentatively, D is TRBD1 (5 bases). Trimming pared 4 bases from V and 5 bases from J, leaving 15 bases between. Germline CDR1 is LNHNV and CDR2 is YYDKDF (reference sequence). The CDR3 sequence is 14 residues long. The CDR3 sequence is CATSNFKGRHEQYF. In nucleotides, the CDR3 is TGTGCCACCAGCAACTTCAAGGGGCGCCACGAGCAGTACTTC.

This clonotype was observed a single time. The rearrangement links TRBV20-1 to TRBJ1-2; TRBD1 is a possible D gene (6 bases). The CDR3 has 14 amino acids. From germline, CDR1 is DFQATT and CDR2 SNEGSKA (reference sequence). Trimming left V 6 bases short and J 3 bases short, with 17 bases between. The CDR3 bases are TGCAGTGCCAAAGGGGGTTCCTCCCACTATGGCTACACCTTC. Protein sequence: CSAKGGSSHYGYTF.

This sequence joins TRBV18 and TRBJ2-7; tentatively, D is TRBD1 (6 bases). V dropped 3 bases and J dropped 2 bases, with 14 bases sitting between them. The CDR3 length is 15 residues. Germline CDR1 and CDR2: KGHSH and LQKENI. CDR3 DNA: TGTGCCAGCTCACCCGTCCCAGGGGACACCTACGAGCAGTACTTC. Protein product: CASSPVPGDTYEQYF. Full variable domain (remainder filled in from reference TRBV18 and TRBJ2-7): NAGVMQNPRHLVRRRGQEARLRCSPMKGHSHVYWYRQLPEEGLKFMVYLQKENIIDESGMPKERFSAEFPKEGPSILRIQQVVRGDSAAYFCASSPVPGDTYEQYFGPGTRLTVT.

The chain employs TRBV18 and TRBJ2-7; D is ambiguous. Germline loops: CDR1 KGHSH, CDR2 LQKENI. Trimming took off 3 bases at V and 6 bases at J, with 15 bases between the two ends. The CDR3 consists of 14 residues. The CDR3 reads CASSPSDKAGEQYF. In DNA, the CDR3 is TGTGCCAGCTCACCTTCCGACAAAGCAGGCGAGCAGTACTTC.

The chain employs TRBV13 and TRBJ2-4; perhaps TRBD1 as D (5 bases). Germline CDR1 is PRHDT and CDR2 is FYEKMQ (reference sequence). The CDR3 runs to 14 residues. The V gene lost 1 base and the J gene lost 1 base, with 5 bases spanning the gap. CDR3 nucleotides: TGTGCCAGCAGCTTAGCAGGGGCCAAAAACATTCAGTACTTC. Translation gives CASSLAGAKNIQYF.

V usage is TRBV20-1 and J usage is TRBJ1-5, with TRBD1 identical over 11 bases. Germline V gene sequence: CDR1 DFQATT, CDR2 SNEGSKA (reference sequence). V gave up 6 bases and J gave up 0 bases; unmatched junction bases: 1. CDR3 size: 14 residues. This CDR3 is CSAGTGGSNQPQHF. CDR3 DNA sequence: TGCAGTGCAGGGACAGGGGGTAGCAATCAGCCCCAGCATTTT.